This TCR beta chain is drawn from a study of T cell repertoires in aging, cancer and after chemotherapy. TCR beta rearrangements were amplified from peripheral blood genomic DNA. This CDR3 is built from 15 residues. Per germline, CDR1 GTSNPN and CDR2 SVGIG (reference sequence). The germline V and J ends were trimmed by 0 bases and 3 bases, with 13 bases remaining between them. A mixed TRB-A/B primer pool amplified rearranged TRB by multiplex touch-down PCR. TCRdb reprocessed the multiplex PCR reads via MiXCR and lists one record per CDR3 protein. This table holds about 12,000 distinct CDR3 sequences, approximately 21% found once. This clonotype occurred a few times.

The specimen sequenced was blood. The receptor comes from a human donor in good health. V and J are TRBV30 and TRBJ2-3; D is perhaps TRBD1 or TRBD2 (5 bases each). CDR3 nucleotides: TGTGCCTGGAGTGTATGGCAGGGAGCTACAGATACGCAGTATTTT. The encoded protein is CAWSVWQGATDTQYF.